This T cell receptor beta chain was identified in a study of PD-1 blockade in mismatch repair-deficient tumors (dated by TCRdb to 2015 to 2018). Regarding the study in general: Between late 2013 and 2016, the trial enrolled roughly 85 consecutive patients with about twelve mismatch repair-deficient cancer types, every one of whom had been previously treated and was progressing. Tumor-associated T cell clones were tracked in the peripheral blood of patients responding to PD-1 blockade by deep sequencing of TCR CDR3 regions. Here is what the overall study found, with its caveats: Rapid expansion after pembrolizumab followed by contraction, generally before radiologic responses, was shown by tumor-resident clones, which were often undetectable in blood before treatment.

Germline trimming amounts to 1 base on V and 3 bases on J, with 4 as the count of junction bases outside the gene matches. Spanning cysteine to phenylalanine, the CDR3 consists of 15 amino acids. Left in the record is the CDR3 DNA by itself, 45 bases read in frame from the first base. The germline V gene yields LGHNA for CDR1 and YNFKEQ for CDR2. The library was produced with the immunoSEQ multiplex PCR assay. TCRdb stores this immuneACCESS table with in-frame sequences only. Part of the clones is absent; in the studies checked, under half of the shortfall reflects unresolved V genes, and no reason is known for the rest. This sample comprises some 66,000 clones, 88% of them detected only once. Around 14% of the sample comes from the top ten. As concerns this clone: This receptor's antigen is unknown. No clone much larger than this one lies a single base away; base qualities are absent.

Mismatch repair deficiency in every enrolled patient was established by polymerase chain reaction or immunohistochemistry. A few patients who responded to pembrolizumab therapy underwent TCR sequencing. The phase II trial prospectively tested pembrolizumab PD-1 blockade in advanced mismatch repair-deficient cancers regardless of tissue of origin. Peripheral blood T cell samples were gathered serially, both before PD-1 blockade started and at multiple time points afterward. The timing of each blood sample was reported as weeks after the first dose of pembrolizumab. The sample was peripheral blood, taken 52 weeks after starting pembrolizumab. This clonotype originated in an adult with mismatch repair-deficient cancer. The chain is made from TRBV4-2 and TRBJ2-7; 9 middle bases align to TRBD2. CDR3 reads: CASSQATSGNYEQYF. The sequence in DNA is TGTGCCAGCAGCCAAGCGACTAGCGGAAACTACGAGCAGTACTTC.